This T cell receptor (beta chain) was captured in a study of T cells in Graves' hyperthyroidism and ophthalmopathy. Using RNA transcripts as the source, TCR beta CDR3 regions were amplified. HTBI primers drove first-round RT-PCR of the TCR CDR3. TCRdb independently ran MiXCR on the multiplex PCR reads; one entry per CDR3 protein. The top ten hold roughly 15% of the sample, which has about 690,000 distinct CDR3 sequences, roughly 17% seen once. This clonotype was counted between two and nine times. Patients were excluded because of uncontrolled infection, other autoimmune disease, pregnancy or lactation. Extraction of PBMCs used more than 8.5 ml of fresh peripheral blood. The receptor was isolated from a man aged 45-65 years with Graves' hyperthyroidism. Sequenced sample: blood.

For the CDR3, the DNA is TGTGCCAGCAGTCAGCTCCAAAGGATGAACAATGAGCAGTTCTTC. As protein: CASSQLQRMNNEQFF. This sequence joins TRBV3-1 and TRBJ2-1; no clear D gene. Germline V CDR1 and CDR2: LGHDT, YNNKEL (reference sequence). Between the trimmed V and J ends, which lost 6 bases and 5 bases, there was a span of 17 bases. The CDR3 length is 15 residues.